This T cell receptor (beta chain) was recorded in a study of T cells in Graves' hyperthyroidism and ophthalmopathy. Overall study: Prior to any treatment, at the point of initial diagnosis, peripheral blood was collected.

The CDR3 spans 14 residues. Germline values: CDR1 MNHEY, CDR2 SMNVEV (reference sequence). V shed 5 bases and J 9 bases; nucleotides not matched to a gene: 5. Duration under 3 months, a NOSPECS grade of at least 4, and a Clinical Activity Score of at least 3 characterized the ophthalmopathy patients. A patient was excluded if there was uncontrolled infection, other autoimmune disease, pregnancy or lactation. What was amplified from RNA transcripts were TCR beta CDR3 regions. Initially, a first-round RT-PCR of the TCR CDR3 employed the HTBI primer set. TCRdb re-called the multiplex PCR reads with MiXCR, one entry per CDR3 protein. The sample contains about 500,000 distinct CDR3 sequences, 16% of which appear only once. This clonotype came up a few times.

The source material was blood. The chain uses TRBV27 and TRBJ1-6, with 9 bases identical to TRBD1. The clonotype originates from a woman aged 25 to 39 with Graves' ophthalmopathy. CDR3 coding DNA: TGTGCCAGCAGTGGTGGGACAGGGAGTTCACCCCTCCACTTT. Translating gives CASSGGTGSSPLHF.